These 3 T cell receptor beta chains came from one sample sequenced in a study of beta chain features in type 1 diabetes. Reverse transcribing all isolated RNA meant expressed TCRB transcripts were sequenced. The assay was immunoSEQ multiplex PCR, and TCRdb's table has in-frame clones only and misses some. This sample has around 450,000 clones, with 9.5% to 12% found just once. Sequencing was done on a sample of naive CD4+ T cells from blood. The receptor set was obtained from a young woman in good health.

This clone appeared a few times. The gene calls are TRBV2 and TRBJ2-4; no firm D call. CDR3 length: 12 amino acids. Looked up from germline, CDR1 is SNHLY and CDR2 is FYNNEI. Trimming took 7 bases from V and 0 from J, leaving 4 bases between them. CDR3 bases: TGTGCCAGCACATTAGCCAAAAACATTCAGTACTTC. Translating gives CASTLAKNIQYF.

The J gene is TRBJ2-5, the V gene TRBV2, with D hard to call. Germline V gives CDR1 SNHLY, CDR2 FYNNEI. V was trimmed by 6 bases and J by 0 bases, leaving 8 bases between them. This CDR3 contains 13 residues. The CDR3 protein is CASSGDNQETQYF. CDR3 sequence (DNA): TGTGCCAGCAGCGGCGACAACCAAGAGACCCAGTACTTC. The complete variable domain, with remaining parts taken from reference TRBV2 and TRBJ2-5, reads EPEVTQTPSHQVTQMGQEVILRCVPISNHLYFYWYRQILGQKVEFLVSFYNNEISEKSEIFDDQFSVERPDGSNFTLKIRSTKLEDSAMYFCASSGDNQETQYFGPGTRLLVL.

This clone was observed a few times. This rearrangement joins TRBV14 to TRBJ2-5; D may correspond to TRBD1 or TRBD2 (5 bases each). The V and J ends lost 0 bases and 4 bases respectively, with 12 bases between them. CDR3 length equals 15 residues. Per germline, CDR1 SGHDN and CDR2 FVKESK. The CDR3 DNA sequence: TGTGCCAGCAGCCAAGACACGACCGGGGCAGAGACCCAGTACTTC. This encodes CASSQDTTGAETQYF.